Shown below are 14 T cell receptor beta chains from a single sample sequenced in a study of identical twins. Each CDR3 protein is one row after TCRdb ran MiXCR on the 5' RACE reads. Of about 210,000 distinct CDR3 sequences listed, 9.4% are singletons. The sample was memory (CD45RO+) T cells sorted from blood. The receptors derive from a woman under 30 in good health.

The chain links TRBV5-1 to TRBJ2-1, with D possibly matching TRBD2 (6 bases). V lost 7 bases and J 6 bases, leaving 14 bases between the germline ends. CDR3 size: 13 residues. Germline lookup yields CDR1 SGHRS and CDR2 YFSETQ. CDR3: CASGQGSGNEQFF. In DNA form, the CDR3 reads TGCGCCAGCGGCCAGGGTAGCGGCAATGAGCAGTTCTTC.

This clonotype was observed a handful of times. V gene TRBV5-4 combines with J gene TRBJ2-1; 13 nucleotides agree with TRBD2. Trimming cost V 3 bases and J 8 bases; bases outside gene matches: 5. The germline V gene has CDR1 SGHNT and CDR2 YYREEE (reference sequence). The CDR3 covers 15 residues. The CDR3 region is CASSSLAGGPHEQFF. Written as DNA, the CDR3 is TGTGCCAGCAGCTCACTAGCGGGGGGGCCCCATGAGCAGTTCTTC.

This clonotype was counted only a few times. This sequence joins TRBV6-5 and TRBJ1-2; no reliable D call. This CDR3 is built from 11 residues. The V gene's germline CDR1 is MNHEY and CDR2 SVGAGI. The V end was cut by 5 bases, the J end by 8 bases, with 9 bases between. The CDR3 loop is CASSGLRGYTF. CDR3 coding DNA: TGTGCCAGCAGTGGGCTACGGGGCTACACCTTC.

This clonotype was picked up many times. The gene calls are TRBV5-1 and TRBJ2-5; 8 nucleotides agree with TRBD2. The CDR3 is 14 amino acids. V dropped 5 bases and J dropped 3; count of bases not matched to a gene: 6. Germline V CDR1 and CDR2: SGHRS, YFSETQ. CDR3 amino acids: CASRLLLAEETQYF. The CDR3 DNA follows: TGCGCCAGCAGACTACTACTAGCGGAAGAGACCCAGTACTTC. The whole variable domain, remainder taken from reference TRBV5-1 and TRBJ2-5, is KAGVTQTPRYLIKTRGQQVTLSCSPISGHRSVSWYQQTPGQGLQFLFEYFSETQRNKGNFPGRFSGRQFSNSRSEMNVSTLELGDSALYLCASRLLLAEETQYFGPGTRLLVL.

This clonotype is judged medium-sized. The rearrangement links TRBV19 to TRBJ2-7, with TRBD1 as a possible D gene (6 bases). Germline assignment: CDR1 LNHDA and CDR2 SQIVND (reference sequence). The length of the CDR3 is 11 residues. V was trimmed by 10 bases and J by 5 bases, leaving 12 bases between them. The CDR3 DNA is TGTGCCACCCAGGGGAGCAACGAGCAGTACTTC. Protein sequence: CATQGSNEQYF.

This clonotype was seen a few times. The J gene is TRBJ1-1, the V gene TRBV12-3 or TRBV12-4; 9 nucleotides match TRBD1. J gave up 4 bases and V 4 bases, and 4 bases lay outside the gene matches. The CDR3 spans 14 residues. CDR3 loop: CASSYRTGATEAFF. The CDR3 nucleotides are TGTGCCAGCAGTTACCGGACAGGGGCCACTGAAGCTTTCTTT.

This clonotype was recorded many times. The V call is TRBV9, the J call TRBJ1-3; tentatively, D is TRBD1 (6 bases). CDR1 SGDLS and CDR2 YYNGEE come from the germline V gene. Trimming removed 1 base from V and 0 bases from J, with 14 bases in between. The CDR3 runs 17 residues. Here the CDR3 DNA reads TGTGCCAGCAGCGTACGGGAAGGGACAAACTCTGGAAACACCATATATTTT. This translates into CASSVREGTNSGNTIYF.

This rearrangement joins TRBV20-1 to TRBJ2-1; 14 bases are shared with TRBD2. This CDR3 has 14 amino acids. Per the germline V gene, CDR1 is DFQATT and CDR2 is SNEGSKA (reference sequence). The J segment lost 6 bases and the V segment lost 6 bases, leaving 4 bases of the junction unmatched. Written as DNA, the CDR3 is TGCAGTGCCACCGGGACTAGCGGGGGCAATGAGCAGTTCTTC. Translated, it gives CSATGTSGGNEQFF.

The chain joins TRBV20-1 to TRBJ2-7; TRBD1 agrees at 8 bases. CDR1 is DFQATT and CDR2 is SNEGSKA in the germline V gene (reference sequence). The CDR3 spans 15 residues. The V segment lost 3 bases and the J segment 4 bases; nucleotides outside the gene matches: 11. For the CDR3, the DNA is TGCAGTGCTAGGGGGGAGACAGGGGTCATTTACGAGCAGTACTTC. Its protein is CSARGETGVIYEQYF.

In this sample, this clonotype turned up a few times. This CDR3 reads CATLLAGGRGEQFF. The CDR3 nucleotides are TGTGCCACCCTATTAGCGGGAGGGCGGGGGGAGCAGTTCTTC. The chain combines TRBV12-3 or TRBV12-4 with TRBJ2-1; 11 bases agree with TRBD2. The V segment lost 10 bases and the J segment 10 bases; nucleotides outside the gene matches: 12. This CDR3 spans 14 amino acids.

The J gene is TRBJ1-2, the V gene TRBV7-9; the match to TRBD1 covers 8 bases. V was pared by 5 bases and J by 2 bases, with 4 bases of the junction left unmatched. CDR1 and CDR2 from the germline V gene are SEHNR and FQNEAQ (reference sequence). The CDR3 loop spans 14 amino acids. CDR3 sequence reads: CASSTRTGNYGYTF. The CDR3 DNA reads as TGTGCCAGCAGCACACGGACAGGGAACTATGGCTACACCTTC.

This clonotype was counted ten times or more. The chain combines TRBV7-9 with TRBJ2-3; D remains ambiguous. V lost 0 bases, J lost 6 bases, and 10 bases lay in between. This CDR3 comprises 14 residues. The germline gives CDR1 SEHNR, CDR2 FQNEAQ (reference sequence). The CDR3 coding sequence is TGTGCCAGCAGCTTAGCTGTTCTTGGGGATACGCAGTATTTT. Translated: CASSLAVLGDTQYF.

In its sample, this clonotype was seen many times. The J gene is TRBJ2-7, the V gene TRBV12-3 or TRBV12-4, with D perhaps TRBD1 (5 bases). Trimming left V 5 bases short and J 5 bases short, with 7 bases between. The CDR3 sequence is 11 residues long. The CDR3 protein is CASSRQHEQYF. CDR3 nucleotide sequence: TGTGCCAGCAGTCGACAGCACGAGCAGTACTTC.

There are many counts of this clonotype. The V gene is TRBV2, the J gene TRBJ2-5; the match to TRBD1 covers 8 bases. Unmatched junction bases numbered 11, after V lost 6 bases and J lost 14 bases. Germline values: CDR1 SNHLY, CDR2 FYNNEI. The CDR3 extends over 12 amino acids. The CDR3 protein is CASSTSGQGFYF. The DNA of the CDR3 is TGTGCCAGCAGCACGAGTGGACAGGGCTTTTACTTC.